This record covers a single T cell receptor (beta chain). This sample was included in a study of blood T cells in healthy people across ages. The authors ran a second PCR of 7 to 11 cycles using a sample-barcoded 5' primer and a J-beta primer mix. Each CDR3 protein gets one entry after TCRdb re-called the 5' RACE reads with MiXCR. The top ten clones hold 23% of a sample with over 1,500,000 distinct CDR3 sequences, about 39% of them seen once. This CDR3 region has 11 residues. The V end was cut by 10 bases, the J end by 4 bases, with 10 bases between. CDR1 and CDR2 from the germline V gene are MNHEY and SVGAGI.

Sequenced material: blood. This sequence joins TRBV6-5 and TRBJ1-1; D is uncertain. This sequence was found in a human donor in good health. CDR3: CATSGGTEAFF. CDR3 coding DNA: TGTGCCACCTCGGGCGGCACTGAAGCTTTCTTT.